These 11 T cell receptor beta chains share one sample of origin, sequenced in a study of blood T cell repertoires in COVID-19 (dated by TCRdb to about 2020). The receptor library was made with the immunoSEQ multiplex PCR assay. The clones in this table, taken by TCRdb from immuneACCESS, are in-frame only. Not every clone is retained; where verified, under half of the shortfall comes from an unresolved V gene, and the cause of the rest is unknown. For this sample there are some 160,000 clones; almost 80% appear just once. The ten largest clonotypes hold over 8.5% of the sample. Sequencing input: peripheral blood. The origin of the receptors is a man aged 50 or older with active or convalescent COVID-19.

The chain has TRBV28 and TRBJ1-6; D may be TRBD1 (5 bases). The CDR3 consists of 17 residues. The V gene lost 2 bases and the J gene lost 7 bases, with 18 bases spanning the gap. In germline, CDR1 is MDHEN, CDR2 SYDVKM. DNA of the CDR3: TGTGCCAGCAGTTTACCCACCGGATGGGGCGAAAATTCACCCCTCCACTTT. Protein: CASSLPTGWGENSPLHF.

As DNA, the CDR3 is TGCAGCGTTGAGACTAGCGCCCGAGGGACCCAGTACTTC. Translating gives CSVETSARGTQYF. The chain is built from TRBV29-1 and TRBJ2-5; 8 positions match TRBD2. Per germline, CDR1 SQVTM and CDR2 ANQGSEA. The CDR3 extends over 13 amino acids. V was pared by 3 bases and J by 7 bases, with 7 bases of the junction left unmatched.

The chain joins TRBV10-2 to TRBJ2-3; 11 bases line up with TRBD2. The germline V gene encodes CDR1 WSHSY and CDR2 SAAADI. The CDR3 consists of 15 residues. Trimming at V came to 6 bases and at J to 1 base, leaving 3 bases not matched to a gene. The CDR3 region has the DNA TGCGCCAGCAGCCCGGGACTAGCGGGCACAGATACGCAGTATTTT. Amino acid sequence: CASSPGLAGTDTQYF.

V is TRBV28 and J is TRBJ1-3; weak D call: TRBD1 (5 bases). Germline CDR1 reads MDHEN; CDR2 reads SYDVKM. CDR3 length: 14 amino acids. V lost 6 bases, J lost 2 bases, and 11 bases lay in between. In DNA form, the CDR3 reads TGTGCCAGCAGACAGGATGGGACTGGAAACACCATATATTTT. It translates to CASRQDGTGNTIYF.

The CDR3 DNA sequence: TGTGCCACGACTAGCGGGTCCTCGCAGCAGTACTTC. This encodes CATTSGSSQQYF. This sequence joins TRBV6-5 and TRBJ2-7, with 10 bases identical to TRBD2. The length of the CDR3 is 12 residues. The germline CDR1 and CDR2 sequences are MNHEY and SVGAGI. V trimming: 10 bases; J trimming: 8 bases; junction bases outside the gene matches: 8.

The genes are TRBV30 and TRBJ1-4, with a possible D match to TRBD1 (6 bases). The CDR3 totals 16 residues. CDR1 GTSNPN and CDR2 SVGIG come from the germline V gene (reference sequence). The ends were cut back, 1 base at V and 6 bases at J, with 18 bases in the middle. The CDR3 reads CAWSESLQQGYEKLFF. The DNA of the CDR3 is TGTGCCTGGAGTGAATCCCTTCAACAGGGATATGAAAAACTGTTTTTT.

This rearrangement joins TRBV2 to TRBJ1-2, with 7 nucleotides matching TRBD1. The CDR3 sequence is 14 residues long. Germline loops: CDR1 SNHLY, CDR2 FYNNEI. The V segment lost 5 bases and the J segment 0 bases; nucleotides outside the gene matches: 3. Here the CDR3 reads CASSSGTANYGYTF. The CDR3 DNA follows: TGTGCCAGCAGTTCCGGGACAGCTAACTATGGCTACACCTTC.

The rearrangement joins TRBV27 to TRBJ2-7; a possible D gene is TRBD1 (5 bases). CDR3 length: 14 residues. CDR1 and CDR2 (germline): MNHEY, SMNVEV (reference sequence). V was cut by 6 bases and J by 3 bases, with 15 bases left in between. The CDR3 region has the DNA TGTGCCAGCAGAGGGGCCTCACGTGGCTACGAGCAGTACTTC. It yields the protein CASRGASRGYEQYF.

With regard to this clone: Additional DNA sequences in this sample encode the identical CDR3. The chain links TRBV7-9 to TRBJ2-3, with 9 bases identical to TRBD2. The germline V gene encodes CDR1 SEHNR and CDR2 FQNEAQ (reference sequence). The CDR3 has 15 residues. The V gene end was trimmed by 2 bases and the J gene end by 1 base; junction bases not matched to a gene: 1. The chain's CDR3 is CASSLSSGGTDTQYF. The DNA for the CDR3 is TGTGCCAGCAGCTTATCTAGCGGGGGCACAGATACGCAGTATTTT.

The chain couples TRBV4-2 to TRBJ2-3; TRBD2 matches 12 bases. Losses at the gene ends were 0 bases for V and 1 base for J; bases not matched to a gene: 8. The CDR3 has 19 residues. Germline CDR1 and CDR2: LGHNA and YNFKEQ. Written as DNA, the CDR3 is TGTGCCAGCAGCCAAGATACCCTAGCGGGGGGGGTCGGCACAGATACGCAGTATTTT. This codes for CASSQDTLAGGVGTDTQYF.

This chain joins TRBV27 and TRBJ1-1; 10 positions agree with TRBD1. The junction had 11 bases not matched to a gene; V was cut back by 5 bases and J by 5 bases. Germline V gene data show CDR1 as MNHEY and CDR2 as SMNVEV (reference sequence). The CDR3 has 16 residues. In DNA form, the CDR3 reads TGTGCCAGCAGTCCCGAGACAGGGGGCGGTAGTACTGAAGCTTTCTTT. As protein: CASSPETGGGSTEAFF.